A single sample is the source of the 13 T cell receptor beta chains below, sequenced in a study of OX40 agonist ivuxolimab in advanced cancers. Clones were sequenced by immunoSEQ multiplex PCR, and TCRdb holds only the in-frame ones, with some missing. The data hold about 36,000 clones, with around 73% observed a single time. Material: CD4+ or CD8+ T cells sorted from blood, obtained in a trial of the OX40 agonist ivuxolimab. The receptors were gathered from an adult with an advanced solid tumor such as melanoma, head and neck, liver or kidney cancer.

In this sample, this clone turned up a few times. The rearrangement links TRBV7-9 to TRBJ1-2, with D maybe TRBD1 (5 bases). Germline CDR1 SEHNR, CDR2 FQNEAQ (reference sequence). This CDR3 region has 11 residues. Trimming stripped 8 bases from V and 5 bases from J, with 9 bases between. The CDR3 loop is CASLGVYGYTF. The CDR3 nucleotides are TGTGCCAGCTTAGGGGTTTATGGCTACACCTTC. Based on the CDR3 plus reference TRBV7-9 and TRBJ1-2, the full variable domain is DTGVSQNPRHKITKRGQNVTFRCDPISEHNRLYWYRQTLGQGPEFLTYFQNEAQLEKSRLLSDRFSAERPKGSFSTLEIQRTEQGDSAMYLCASLGVYGYTFGSGTRLTVV.

The chain uses TRBV13 and TRBJ2-1; possible D gene TRBD1, 6 bases. The CDR3 has 12 residues. The V end was cut by 4 bases, the J end by 7 bases, with 8 bases between. CDR1 and CDR2 from the germline V gene are PRHDT and FYEKMQ (reference sequence). The CDR3: CASSWTDNEQFF. DNA for the CDR3: TGTGCCAGCAGCTGGACAGATAATGAGCAGTTCTTC.

The rearrangement links TRBV5-1 to TRBJ2-7; the match to TRBD1 covers 7 bases. The CDR3 totals 12 residues. The V gene's germline CDR1 is SGHRS and CDR2 YFSETQ. V was pared by 4 bases and J by 7 bases, with 5 bases of the junction left unmatched. The CDR3 bases are TGCGCCAGCAGCGTCGACAGGGTGGAGCAGTACTTC. Residues: CASSVDRVEQYF.

The J gene is TRBJ2-7, the V gene TRBV4-1, with TRBD1 matching over 7 bases. The CDR3 consists of 14 residues. Germline CDR1 is MGHRA and CDR2 is YSYEKL. V shed 2 bases, J shed 3 bases, and the junction held 4 bases outside the gene matches. CDR3 coding DNA: TGCGCCAGCAGCCAACCGGGACAGAGCTACGAGCAGTACTTC. Translation: CASSQPGQSYEQYF.

The DNA of the CDR3 is TGCAGCGTTGAAGGCTCGGACGGGAACACTGAAGCTTTCTTT. Amino acids: CSVEGSDGNTEAFF. The chain uses TRBV29-1 and TRBJ1-1; D not certain. The CDR3 length is 14 residues. V was shortened by 1 base and J by 1 base, with 10 bases between the two germline ends. Germline loops: CDR1 SQVTM, CDR2 ANQGSEA.

In this sample, this clone turned up a few times. The CDR3 sequence: CASSERSGANTGELFF. Here the CDR3 DNA reads TGCGCCAGCAGTGAAAGGAGCGGAGCGAACACCGGGGAGCTGTTTTTT. V usage is TRBV10-1 and J usage is TRBJ2-2, with D tentatively TRBD2 (5 bases). The CDR3 consists of 16 residues. The V end lost 3 bases, the J end lost 0 bases, and 11 bases lay between the germline ends. Germline CDR1 and CDR2: WNHNN and SYGVQD (reference sequence).

This chain connects TRBV7-6 to TRBJ2-7; 8 bases fit TRBD2. Germline V gene lookup returns CDR1 SGHVS and CDR2 FNYEAQ. Trimming removed 4 bases from V and 2 bases from J; junction bases left unmatched: 1. This CDR3 spans 13 amino acids. This CDR3 is CASSSGGAYEQYF. CDR3 nucleotide sequence: TGTGCCAGCAGCTCGGGGGGGGCCTACGAGCAGTACTTC. Full variable domain (rest looked up from reference TRBV7-6 and TRBJ2-7): GAGVSQSPRYKVTKRGQDVALRCDPISGHVSLYWYRQALGQGPEFLTYFNYEAQQDKSGLPNDRFSAERPEGSISTLTIQRTEQRDSAMYRCASSSGGAYEQYFGPGTRLTVT.

The chain is built from TRBV10-2 and TRBJ2-5; D remains unclear. Deletions cut 4 bases from V and 2 bases from J, with 11 bases between. Germline lookup yields CDR1 WSHSY and CDR2 SAAADI. This CDR3 spans 14 amino acids. CDR3 protein: CASSVISRQETQYF. The CDR3 nucleotides read TGCGCCAGCAGTGTGATTAGTCGGCAAGAGACCCAGTACTTC.

This clone was found once. This chain links TRBV7-6 with TRBJ2-2; 13 bases agree with TRBD2. This CDR3 spans 22 amino acids. Germline trimming cut 4 bases from V and 4 bases from J; bases unmatched to any gene: 21. Germline CDR1 is SGHVS and CDR2 is FNYEAQ. DNA for the CDR3: TGTGCCAGCAGCTCGCAAAGCCTGGATCGGACTAGCGGGAGAGTTGGCACCGGGGAGCTGTTTTTT. It specifies CASSSQSLDRTSGRVGTGELFF.

The chain employs TRBV7-9 and TRBJ2-5; D is unresolved. Trimming took off 0 bases at V and 5 bases at J, with 10 bases between the two ends. The CDR3 has 14 residues. In germline, CDR1 is SEHNR, CDR2 FQNEAQ (reference sequence). DNA for the CDR3: TGTGCCAGCAGCTTAGCGCGGCCGTTCGAGACCCAGTACTTC. Protein sequence: CASSLARPFETQYF.

The chain has TRBV15 and TRBJ2-5, with 11 bases identical to TRBD2. This CDR3 is built from 16 residues. In germline, CDR1 is LNHNV, CDR2 YYDKDF (reference sequence). Trimming removed 1 base from V and 6 bases from J; junction bases left unmatched: 7. The chain's CDR3 is CATSRASGGPRKTQYF. The CDR3 region has the DNA TGTGCCACCAGCAGAGCTAGCGGGGGGCCTAGAAAGACCCAGTACTTC.

The chain carries TRBV28 and TRBJ1-2; D perhaps matches TRBD1 (6 bases). The germline V gene encodes CDR1 MDHEN and CDR2 SYDVKM. Trimming left V 7 bases short and J 6 bases short, with 15 bases between. The CDR3 contains 13 residues. The CDR3 DNA sequence: TGTGCCAGCAAGGGGGGCCCCCAGCATGGCTACACCTTC. Its protein product is CASKGGPQHGYTF.

This chain joins TRBV27 and TRBJ2-7; 8 nucleotides match TRBD1. Germline CDR1 and CDR2: MNHEY and SMNVEV (reference sequence). CDR3 size: 14 residues. J was trimmed by 5 bases and V by 2 bases; bases with no gene match: 5. The CDR3 DNA is TGTGCCAGCAGTTTACGGACAGGGCACCACGAGCAGTACTTC. Its translation: CASSLRTGHHEQYF.